These T cell receptor beta chains were read from a single sample in a study of T-cell reconstitution after alpha-beta-depleted transplantation in children. One entry per CDR3 protein, called by TCRdb with MiXCR from the PCR reads. The table has fewer than 550,000 distinct CDR3 sequences, roughly 10% seen once. Sequences were derived from PBMCs, sampled before TCRalphabeta/CD19-depleted stem cell transplant. These receptors were collected from a child between 2 and 9 years old with inherited bone marrow failure, due to receive a stem cell transplant. Both conserved end residues are part of each CDR3. Fields, in order: clone size, V gene, J gene, D gene, CDR3 protein, CDR3 DNA. A D gene is named only where the DNA matches it firmly. Expanded clones get a size class; other rows say once, few or many, or leave the size out.

clone_size: many; v_call: TRBV10-1; j_call: TRBJ2-3; d_call: TRBD1; cdr3_aa: CASSPGTGPTDTQYF; cdr3_nt: TGCGCCAGCAGCCCCGGGACAGGCCCCACAGATACGCAGTATTTT
clone_size: -; v_call: TRBV5-1; j_call: TRBJ2-7; d_call: -; cdr3_aa: CASSFGIEQYF; cdr3_nt: TGCGCCAGCAGCTTTGGGATTGAGCAGTACTTC
clone_size: many; v_call: TRBV6-5; j_call: TRBJ2-7; d_call: -; cdr3_aa: CASSLPGAGQAGCF; cdr3_nt: TGTGCCAGCAGCCTTCCAGGGGCAGGGCAGGCCGGGTGCTTC
clone_size: many; v_call: TRBV12-3/TRBV12-4; j_call: TRBJ2-1; d_call: TRBD2; cdr3_aa: CASSLGWEGRNEQFF; cdr3_nt: TGTGCCAGCAGTTTGGGGTGGGAGGGCCGGAATGAGCAGTTCTTC
clone_size: -; v_call: TRBV5-1; j_call: TRBJ2-1; d_call: -; cdr3_aa: CASSPIRWDEQFF; cdr3_nt: TGCGCCAGCAGCCCCATCAGGTGGGATGAGCAGTTCTTC
clone_size: many; v_call: TRBV7-8; j_call: TRBJ2-3; d_call: -; cdr3_aa: CASSSGRLNPADTQYF; cdr3_nt: TGTGCCAGCAGCTCGGGACGACTCAACCCGGCAGATACGCAGTATTTT
clone_size: -; v_call: TRBV12-3/TRBV12-4; j_call: TRBJ2-7; d_call: TRBD2; cdr3_aa: CASSTGLAGASEQYF; cdr3_nt: TGTGCCAGCAGCACTGGACTAGCGGGAGCCTCCGAGCAGTACTTC
clone_size: many; v_call: TRBV6-2/TRBV6-3; j_call: TRBJ2-1; d_call: -; cdr3_aa: CASEGGGNEQFF; cdr3_nt: TGTGCCAGCGAGGGAGGCGGCAATGAGCAGTTCTTC
clone_size: few; v_call: TRBV4-2; j_call: TRBJ2-1; d_call: TRBD2; cdr3_aa: CASSQVGLLNEQFF; cdr3_nt: TGTGCCAGCAGCCAAGTGGGACTACTCAATGAGCAGTTCTTC
clone_size: many; v_call: TRBV3-1; j_call: TRBJ2-7; d_call: -; cdr3_aa: CASSPSTGYYEQYF; cdr3_nt: TGTGCCAGCAGCCCCTCGACAGGTTACTACGAGCAGTACTTC
clone_size: -; v_call: TRBV30; j_call: TRBJ2-7; d_call: TRBD1; cdr3_aa: CAWSHATGAAYEQYF; cdr3_nt: TGTGCCTGGAGCCATGCAACAGGGGCGGCCTACGAGCAGTACTTC
clone_size: many; v_call: TRBV7-6; j_call: TRBJ1-2; d_call: TRBD1; cdr3_aa: CASSPWDRSYGYTF; cdr3_nt: TGTGCCAGCAGTCCTTGGGACAGGAGCTATGGCTACACCTTC
clone_size: many; v_call: TRBV29-1; j_call: TRBJ2-1; d_call: -; cdr3_aa: CSVARLEYNEQFF; cdr3_nt: TGCAGCGTTGCCAGGTTGGAATACAATGAGCAGTTCTTC
clone_size: many; v_call: TRBV10-3; j_call: TRBJ1-3; d_call: -; cdr3_aa: CAINDQGRNTIYF; cdr3_nt: TGTGCCATCAATGACCAGGGAAGAAACACCATATATTTT
clone_size: many; v_call: TRBV4-1; j_call: TRBJ1-1; d_call: TRBD1; cdr3_aa: CASSLPTGTNTEAFF; cdr3_nt: TGCGCCAGCAGCCTCCCGACAGGGACCAACACTGAAGCTTTCTTT
clone_size: many; v_call: TRBV7-9; j_call: TRBJ2-1; d_call: TRBD2; cdr3_aa: CASSLETSVRNEQFF; cdr3_nt: TGTGCCAGCAGCCTCGAGACTAGCGTTCGGAATGAGCAGTTCTTC
clone_size: many; v_call: TRBV7-2; j_call: TRBJ2-5; d_call: TRBD1; cdr3_aa: CASSLDRAQETQYF; cdr3_nt: TGTGCCAGCAGCTTGGACAGGGCGCAAGAGACCCAGTACTTC
clone_size: many; v_call: TRBV29-1; j_call: TRBJ2-5; d_call: TRBD1; cdr3_aa: CSVHYTGQGQETQYF; cdr3_nt: TGCAGCGTTCACTATACTGGACAGGGACAGGAGACCCAGTACTTC
clone_size: -; v_call: TRBV5-1; j_call: TRBJ1-3; d_call: -; cdr3_aa: CASSLDSGSGGNTIYF; cdr3_nt: TGCGCCAGCAGCTTGGATTCAGGGTCGGGTGGAAACACCATATATTTT
clone_size: many; v_call: TRBV4-1; j_call: TRBJ2-5; d_call: -; cdr3_aa: CASSQTLKETQYF; cdr3_nt: TGCGCCAGCAGCCAGACCCTGAAAGAGACCCAGTACTTC
clone_size: many; v_call: TRBV28; j_call: TRBJ1-4; d_call: -; cdr3_aa: CASSSAGDATNEKLFF; cdr3_nt: TGTGCCAGCAGTTCAGCAGGGGATGCAACTAATGAAAAACTGTTTTTT
clone_size: many; v_call: TRBV29-1; j_call: TRBJ1-4; d_call: -; cdr3_aa: CSVVQGSNEKLFF; cdr3_nt: TGCAGCGTGGTTCAGGGTTCCAATGAAAAACTGTTTTTT
clone_size: many; v_call: TRBV20-1; j_call: TRBJ2-1; d_call: -; cdr3_aa: CSASLREQRSYNEQFF; cdr3_nt: TGCAGTGCTAGCCTTCGGGAGCAAAGGTCCTACAATGAGCAGTTCTTC